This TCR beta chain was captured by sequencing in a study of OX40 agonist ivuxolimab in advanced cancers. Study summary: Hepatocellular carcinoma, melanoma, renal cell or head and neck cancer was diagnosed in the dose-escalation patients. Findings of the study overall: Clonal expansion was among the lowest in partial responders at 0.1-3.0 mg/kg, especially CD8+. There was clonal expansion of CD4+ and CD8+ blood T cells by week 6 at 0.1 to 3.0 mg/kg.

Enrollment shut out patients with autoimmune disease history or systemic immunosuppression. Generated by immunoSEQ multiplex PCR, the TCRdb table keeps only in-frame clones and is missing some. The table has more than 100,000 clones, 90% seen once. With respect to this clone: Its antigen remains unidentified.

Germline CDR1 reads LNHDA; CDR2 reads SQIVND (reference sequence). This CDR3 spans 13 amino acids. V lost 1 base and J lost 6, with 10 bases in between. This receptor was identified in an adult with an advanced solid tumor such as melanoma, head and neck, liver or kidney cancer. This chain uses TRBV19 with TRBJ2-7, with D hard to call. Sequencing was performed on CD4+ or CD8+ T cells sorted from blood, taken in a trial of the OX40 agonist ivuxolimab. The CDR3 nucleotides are TGTGCCAGTAGTATAGGTTCAGGCCCCGAGCAGTACTTC. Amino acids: CASSIGSGPEQYF. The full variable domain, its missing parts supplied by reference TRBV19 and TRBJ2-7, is DGGITQSPKYLFRKEGQNVTLSCEQNLNHDAMYWYRQDPGQGLRLIYYSQIVNDFQKGDIAEGYSVSREKKESFPLTVTSAQKNPTAFYLCASSIGSGPEQYFGPGTRLTVT.